The following is a TCR beta chain sequence with its context. Antigen: not known. Produced via immunoSEQ multiplex PCR; TCRdb's table is partial and in-frame only. The sample has more than 140,000 clones, around nine tenths seen once. The CDR3 sequence is 16 residues long. The junction had 11 bases not matched to a gene; V was cut back by 8 bases and J by 1 base. Germline assignment: CDR1 LNHDA and CDR2 SQIVND (reference sequence). This specimen comes from a study of cytomegalovirus exposure and HLA in healthy donors. Study-wide findings and caveats: As confirmed in vitro, a few CMV-associated chains were specific for CMV antigens.

This receptor was taken from a woman between 18 and 29 years old in good health and CMV-seropositive. This sequence joins TRBV19 and TRBJ2-7, with 10 positions matching TRBD2. The sample taken for sequencing was PBMCs. The CDR3 DNA sequence: TGTGCCAGTCGGCGATCGACTAGCGGGTCGTCCTACGAGCAGTACTTC. This codes for CASRRSTSGSSYEQYF. The variable domain in full, with the rest retrieved from reference TRBV19 and TRBJ2-7, is DGGITQSPKYLFRKEGQNVTLSCEQNLNHDAMYWYRQDPGQGLRLIYYSQIVNDFQKGDIAEGYSVSREKKESFPLTVTSAQKNPTAFYLCASRRSTSGSSYEQYFGPGTRLTVT.